One sample yielded the 14 T cell receptor beta chains listed below, sequenced in a study of blood T cell repertoires in COVID-19. Clones were read by immunoSEQ multiplex PCR, and TCRdb kept only the in-frame ones, dropping some. The table includes about 180,000 clones, about 79% detected once. Sequencing was carried out using PBMCs or T cells enriched from blood (not recorded which). The receptors come from a man aged 50 to 59 who had recovered from COVID-19.

The genes are TRBV28 and TRBJ2-7; TRBD1 matches at 8 bases. The CDR3 runs to 15 residues. CDR1 and CDR2 from the germline V gene are MDHEN and SYDVKM. V was pared by 7 bases and J by 0 bases, with 8 bases of the junction left unmatched. CDR3 sequence reads: CASTPRDRSSYEQYF. CDR3 coding DNA: TGTGCCAGCACTCCCCGGGACAGGAGCTCCTACGAGCAGTACTTC.

CDR3 residues: CASSLGGSSGAQETQYF. CDR3 sequence (DNA): TGCGCCAGCAGCTTGGGGGGTTCTAGCGGGGCACAAGAGACCCAGTACTTC. The chain uses TRBV5-1 and TRBJ2-5, with 9 bases aligning to TRBD2. Trimming cost V 0 bases and J 2 bases; bases outside gene matches: 8. The CDR3 is 17 amino acids. Germline CDR1 is SGHRS and CDR2 is YFSETQ.

The chain has TRBV19 and TRBJ2-5, with 10 bases that match TRBD1. With V trimmed by 6 bases and J by 6 bases, 10 bases remained unmatched. The germline gives CDR1 LNHDA, CDR2 SQIVND (reference sequence). The CDR3 loop spans 15 amino acids. DNA for the CDR3: TGTGCCAGTAGCACCGGGACAGGGGAATTTAAGACCCAGTACTTC. This encodes CASSTGTGEFKTQYF. Drawing the rest from reference TRBV19 and TRBJ2-5, the complete variable domain is DGGITQSPKYLFRKEGQNVTLSCEQNLNHDAMYWYRQDPGQGLRLIYYSQIVNDFQKGDIAEGYSVSREKKESFPLTVTSAQKNPTAFYLCASSTGTGEFKTQYFGPGTRLLVL.

V usage is TRBV6-5 and J usage is TRBJ1-6; weak D call: TRBD1 (5 bases). The germline V gene has CDR1 MNHEY and CDR2 SVGAGI. There are 15 residues in the CDR3. Trimming took off 5 bases at V and 12 bases at J, with 20 bases between the two ends. The CDR3 nucleotides are TGTGCCAGCAGTAACCACGGACAATATCGGGTACCCCTCCACTTT. Protein sequence: CASSNHGQYRVPLHF.

This clone is a singleton in its sample. The chain couples TRBV19 to TRBJ2-7, with a weak D call TRBD2 (6 bases). The CDR3 covers 14 residues. Germline V gene lookup returns CDR1 LNHDA and CDR2 SQIVND (reference sequence). V lost 7 bases and J lost 6, with 19 bases in between. The CDR3 DNA is TGTGCCAGTAAAGAGGTTGGAGGGGTGGGCGAGCAGTACTTC. Amino acids: CASKEVGGVGEQYF.

This clone was seen more than once but under ten times. The chain uses TRBV5-1 and TRBJ1-1; 9 nucleotides line up with TRBD1. Unmatched junction bases numbered 14, after V lost 4 bases and J lost 10 bases. CDR1 is SGHRS, CDR2 YFSETQ, per germline. This CDR3 contains 15 residues. The DNA of the CDR3 is TGCGCCAGCAGCCCTGGACAGGGGACGAAAGAGAGAGCTTTCTTT. This encodes CASSPGQGTKERAFF.

The gene calls are TRBV30 and TRBJ2-3; TRBD2 agrees at 9 bases. The CDR3 is 15 residues long. Germline assignment: CDR1 GTSNPN and CDR2 SVGIG (reference sequence). Trimming removed 0 bases from V and 5 bases from J; junction bases left unmatched: 6. The CDR3 DNA is TGTGCCTGGAGTGTAAAAGCGGGGGGAAAAGATACGCAGTATTTT. Its protein product is CAWSVKAGGKDTQYF.

The chain couples TRBV11-2 to TRBJ2-2, with a tentative D call TRBD2 (5 bases). There are 17 residues in the CDR3. The V gene lost 1 base and the J gene lost 2 bases, with 14 bases spanning the gap. Germline CDR1 is SGHAT and CDR2 is FQNNGV. CDR3 loop: CASSLAWLAQNTGELFF. For the CDR3, the DNA is TGTGCCAGCAGCTTAGCGTGGCTAGCCCAAAACACCGGGGAGCTGTTTTTT.

The genes are TRBV6-4 and TRBJ1-5; weak D call: TRBD1 (6 bases). Trimming removed 3 bases from V and 4 bases from J, with 7 bases in between. CDR3 length equals 13 residues. Germline assignment: CDR1 MRHNA and CDR2 SNTAGT. As DNA, the CDR3 is TGTGCCAGCAGTGAAGGGGGTAATCAGCCCCAGCATTTT. Its translation: CASSEGGNQPQHF.

The rearrangement uses TRBV11-3 and TRBJ2-7; D is perhaps TRBD2 (5 bases). CDR1 is SGHNT, CDR2 YENEEA, per germline. V lost 5 bases and J 2 bases, leaving 10 bases between the germline ends. The CDR3 has 13 amino acids. CDR3 nucleotide sequence: TGTGCCAGCAGCGTGGGAGTAACCTACGAGCAGTACTTC. Amino acid sequence: CASSVGVTYEQYF.

The chain combines TRBV19 with TRBJ1-5, with TRBD1 matching over 9 bases. The germline V gene encodes CDR1 LNHDA and CDR2 SQIVND (reference sequence). The CDR3 loop spans 15 amino acids. V lost 8 bases to trimming and J lost 5 bases; unmatched junction nucleotides: 10. The CDR3 DNA is TGTGCCAGTGTCATTCCGGGACAGGGCGATCAGCCCCAGCATTTT. Protein sequence: CASVIPGQGDQPQHF.

The chain is built from TRBV6-1 and TRBJ1-4; 11 bases map to TRBD1. V was clipped by 4 bases and J by 5 bases; unmatched bases: 9. CDR3 length: 17 residues. Germline loops: CDR1 MNHNS, CDR2 SASEGT. CDR3 amino acids: CASSGTGGATRNEKLFF. The CDR3, as DNA: TGTGCCAGCAGTGGGACAGGGGGCGCGACGAGAAATGAAAAACTGTTTTTT.

This chain connects TRBV29-1 to TRBJ2-3; 7 bases map to TRBD2. This CDR3 has 16 amino acids. In germline, CDR1 is SQVTM, CDR2 ANQGSEA. Trimming cost V 1 base and J 6 bases; bases outside gene matches: 13. CDR3 nucleotide sequence: TGCAGCGTTGAAGGCCCCCCCAGCGGGGTTGCTGATACGCAGTATTTT. This codes for CSVEGPPSGVADTQYF.

The chain recombines TRBV5-1 with TRBJ2-7; TRBD1 matches at 10 bases. Trimming at V came to 4 bases and at J to 4 bases, leaving 5 bases not matched to a gene. This CDR3 region has 14 residues. Germline V CDR1 and CDR2: SGHRS, YFSETQ. CDR3 nucleotide sequence: TGCGCCAGCAGCCGGGACAGGGGTCCATACGAGCAGTACTTC. This sequence encodes CASSRDRGPYEQYF.